This entry describes one T cell receptor (beta chain). Amplified regions were TCR beta CDR3 sequences from RNA transcripts. HTBI primers drove first-round RT-PCR of the TCR CDR3. TCRdb re-called the multiplex PCR reads through MiXCR, storing one row per CDR3 protein. The table has fewer than 650,000 distinct CDR3 sequences, 12% to 15% seen once. This sample stems from a study of T cells in Graves' hyperthyroidism and ophthalmopathy. Patients were aged 18 to 65, had disease duration under 2 months, and had newly diagnosed hyperthyroidism. The germline V gene has CDR1 MNHNS and CDR2 SASEGT. The CDR3 is made up of 18 amino acids. J was trimmed by 0 bases and V by 5 bases; bases with no gene match: 11.

This chain joins TRBV6-1 and TRBJ2-2, with 8 bases fitting TRBD1. This sequence was found in a woman aged 40 to 49 with Graves' hyperthyroidism. The sample was blood. The chain's CDR3 is CASSPTQGALANTGELFF. The CDR3 coding sequence is TGTGCCAGCAGTCCTACGCAGGGGGCCCTTGCGAACACCGGGGAGCTGTTTTTT.